Below are 29 T cell receptor beta chains sequenced from a single sample in a study of shared clonotypes between healthy human individuals. The method was immunoSEQ multiplex PCR; TCRdb's version includes in-frame clones alone and lacks a portion of them. Here the sample spans around 1 million clones, over 60% being singletons. The material sequenced was memory CD4+ T cells sorted from blood. This sample's subset: CD45RA-negative fraction. These receptors were collected from a man aged 18 to 30 in good health.

V usage is TRBV6-1 and J usage is TRBJ1-5; D possibly corresponds to TRBD1 (5 bases). Trimming left V 2 bases short and J 6 bases short, with 11 bases between. Germline lookup yields CDR1 MNHNS and CDR2 SASEGT. The CDR3 length is 14 residues. CDR3 in DNA: TGTGCCAGCAGTGAAAACGGGAGGGGTCAGCCCCAGCATTTT. This gives the protein CASSENGRGQPQHF.

This clone has a handful of counts. The chain joins TRBV10-3 to TRBJ1-4; D is uncertain. The V end was cut by 0 bases, the J end by 3 bases, with 8 bases between. CDR3 length: 15 residues. In germline, CDR1 is ENHRY, CDR2 SYGVKD. The DNA of the CDR3 is TGTGCCATCAGTGAGTCCCATGGGGCTAATGAAAAACTGTTTTTT. Translating it yields CAISESHGANEKLFF.

The genes are TRBV7-2 and TRBJ2-2, with D hard to call. This CDR3 comprises 15 residues. The germline gives CDR1 SGHTA, CDR2 FQGNSA. Trimming pared 7 bases from V and 5 bases from J, leaving 17 bases between. Here the CDR3 reads CASTAWGFGTGELFF. The CDR3 DNA follows: TGTGCCAGCACCGCTTGGGGTTTTGGGACCGGGGAGCTGTTTTTT.

The sample holds one count of this clone. At the DNA level, this CDR3 is encoded by other sequences in the same sample as well. The V call is TRBV18, the J call TRBJ1-2; possible D gene TRBD1, 5 bases. This CDR3 has 13 residues. Trimming cost V 2 bases and J 2 bases, with 6 bases left between them. Per germline, CDR1 KGHSH and CDR2 LQKENI. The CDR3 bases are TGTGCCAGCTCACCAGGGGCAAACTATGGCTACACCTTC. The encoded protein is CASSPGANYGYTF.

The V call is TRBV19, the J call TRBJ1-1; no definite D call. The germline V and J ends were trimmed by 5 bases and 4 bases, with 14 bases remaining between them. The V gene's germline CDR1 is LNHDA and CDR2 SQIVND (reference sequence). The CDR3 is 14 residues long. CDR3 in amino acids: CASSAGSRVTEAFF. The CDR3 coding sequence is TGTGCCAGTAGTGCCGGGAGCCGGGTCACTGAAGCTTTCTTT.

The chain combines TRBV6-6 with TRBJ1-2; TRBD1 matches 9 bases. Germline V gene lookup returns CDR1 MNHNY and CDR2 SVGAGI (reference sequence). The ends lost 2 bases at V and 8 bases at J; junction bases unmatched: 12. The CDR3 covers 16 residues. DNA of the CDR3: TGTGCCAGCAGTTACCACCTTGGACAGGGGATGGGAGGCTACACCTTC. It yields the protein CASSYHLGQGMGGYTF.

This clone was recorded only once. The rearrangement uses TRBV10-3 and TRBJ1-4; D is undetermined. Germline CDR1 is ENHRY and CDR2 is SYGVKD. The CDR3 extends over 16 amino acids. V gave up 2 bases and J gave up 0 bases, with 10 bases separating them. The CDR3 DNA reads as TGTGCCATCAGTGAGCGGCAGGCTGCAACTAATGAAAAACTGTTTTTT. Its translation: CAISERQAATNEKLFF.

The chain has TRBV11-2 and TRBJ2-1; D might be TRBD1 or TRBD2, each matching 5 bases. Per the germline V gene, CDR1 is SGHAT and CDR2 is FQNNGV. Between the trimmed V and J ends, which lost 0 bases and 6 bases, there was a span of 6 bases. This CDR3 region has 13 residues. Here the CDR3 reads CASSLERGNEQFF. In DNA form, the CDR3 reads TGTGCCAGCAGCTTAGAGAGGGGCAATGAGCAGTTCTTC. The complete variable domain, with remaining parts taken from reference TRBV11-2 and TRBJ2-1, reads EAGVAQSPRYKIIEKRQSVAFWCNPISGHATLYWYQQILGQGPKLLIQFQNNGVVDDSQLPKDRFSAERLKGVDSTLKIQPAKLEDSAVYLCASSLERGNEQFFGPGTRLTVL.

The chain employs TRBV5-4 and TRBJ2-3, with D possibly TRBD1 on 6 matching bases. The V end was cut by 2 bases, the J end by 4 bases, with 11 bases between. There are 14 residues in the CDR3. Germline V CDR1 and CDR2: SGHNT, YYREEE (reference sequence). The CDR3 here is CASSLGTFPDTQYF. The CDR3 DNA sequence: TGTGCCAGCAGCTTAGGGACATTTCCAGATACGCAGTATTTT.

In this sample, this clone turned up a few times. Germline is not matched at one junction end, which may reflect a read error. V gene TRBV28 combines with J gene TRBJ2-7; D perhaps matches TRBD1 (5 bases). The CDR3 has 12 amino acids. Germline assignment: CDR1 MDHEN and CDR2 SYDVKM. This CDR3 is CASSLLMGPPVF. The CDR3 DNA follows: TGTGCCAGCAGTTTATTGATGGGGCCCCCGGTCTTC. Supplemented by reference TRBV28 and TRBJ2-7, the full variable domain reads DVKVTQSSRYLVKRTGEKVFLECVQDMDHENMFWYRQDPGLGLRLIYFSYDVKMKEKGDIPEGYSVSREKKERFSLILESASTNQTSMYLCASSLLMGPPVFGPGTRLTVT.

This clone was seen once. The chain recombines TRBV10-3 with TRBJ1-4, with D possibly being TRBD1 (6 bases). Germline values: CDR1 ENHRY, CDR2 SYGVKD. V dropped 3 bases and J dropped 5 bases, with 10 bases sitting between them. The CDR3 extends over 14 amino acids. The CDR3 sequence: CAISDGQGNEKLFF. The CDR3 DNA reads TGTGCCATCAGTGATGGGCAGGGGAATGAAAAACTGTTTTTT.

The rearrangement joins TRBV19 to TRBJ1-5, with TRBD1 matching over 9 bases. Germline V gives CDR1 LNHDA, CDR2 SQIVND (reference sequence). This CDR3 is built from 17 residues. Losses at the gene ends were 1 base for V and 1 base for J; bases not matched to a gene: 5. The CDR3 loop reads CASSIARTGVSNQPQHF. The CDR3 bases are TGTGCCAGTAGTATAGCCCGGACAGGGGTAAGCAATCAGCCCCAGCATTTT. Variable domain in full (rest from reference TRBV19 and TRBJ1-5): DGGITQSPKYLFRKEGQNVTLSCEQNLNHDAMYWYRQDPGQGLRLIYYSQIVNDFQKGDIAEGYSVSREKKESFPLTVTSAQKNPTAFYLCASSIARTGVSNQPQHFGDGTRLSIL.

This rearrangement joins TRBV28 to TRBJ2-1; 8 bases align to TRBD2. With V trimmed by 2 bases and J by 8 bases, 8 bases remained unmatched. The CDR3 has 15 residues. Germline assignment: CDR1 MDHEN and CDR2 SYDVKM. CDR3 sequence: CASSLTPGGRDEQFF. In DNA, the CDR3 is TGTGCCAGCAGTTTAACGCCGGGGGGGCGAGATGAGCAGTTCTTC.

This clone was recorded once. This chain links TRBV30 with TRBJ2-7, with TRBD1 identical over 9 bases. J gave up 7 bases and V 3 bases, and 10 bases lay outside the gene matches. The CDR3 is 14 amino acids. Germline CDR1 is GTSNPN and CDR2 is SVGIG (reference sequence). CDR3 sequence reads: CAWSTGTGYGEQYF. The CDR3 region has the DNA TGTGCCTGGAGCACCGGGACAGGGTATGGGGAGCAGTACTTC. The whole variable domain, remainder taken from reference TRBV30 and TRBJ2-7, is SQTIHQWPATLVQPVGSPLSLECTVEGTSNPNLYWYRQAAGRGLQLLFYSVGIGQISSEVPQNLSASRPQDRQFILSSKKLLLSDSGFYLCAWSTGTGYGEQYFGPGTRLTVT.

The CDR3 loop reads CASNTGGWDEQYF. The CDR3 bases are TGTGCCAGCAACACAGGGGGATGGGACGAGCAGTACTTC. The chain is built from TRBV28 and TRBJ2-7; 8 bases map to TRBD1. V shed 7 bases and J 5 bases; nucleotides not matched to a gene: 7. This CDR3 is 13 amino acids long. The germline gives CDR1 MDHEN, CDR2 SYDVKM. The full variable domain, completed using reference TRBV28 and TRBJ2-7, is DVKVTQSSRYLVKRTGEKVFLECVQDMDHENMFWYRQDPGLGLRLIYFSYDVKMKEKGDIPEGYSVSREKKERFSLILESASTNQTSMYLCASNTGGWDEQYFGPGTRLTVT.

This clone was detected only once. The CDR3 DNA follows: TGTGCCAGCAGGAAGGGACCCTCGAGGGCTGGAAACACCATATATTTT. Its translation is CASRKGPSRAGNTIYF. V is TRBV6-6 and J is TRBJ1-3; the D gene is possibly TRBD1 (5 bases). Looked up from germline, CDR1 is MNHNY and CDR2 is SVGAGI (reference sequence). The CDR3 is 16 residues long. V lost 6 bases, J lost 2 bases, and 17 bases lay in between.

There are a few counts of this clone. At the DNA level, this CDR3 is encoded by other sequences in the same sample as well. The V gene is TRBV28, the J gene TRBJ1-5; 7 bases are a match to TRBD1. The CDR3 is 17 amino acids. Per the germline V gene, CDR1 is MDHEN and CDR2 is SYDVKM. V dropped 2 bases and J dropped 0; count of bases not matched to a gene: 7. The CDR3, as DNA: TGTGCCAGCAGTTTAGGCAGGGGGGGGTATAGCAATCAGCCCCAGCATTTT. It translates to CASSLGRGGYSNQPQHF.

This clone was recorded a few times. The rearrangement links TRBV21-1 to TRBJ1-2. TRBV21-1 is assigned pseudogene status. The CDR3 runs to 14 residues. CDR3 in DNA: TGTGCCAGCAGCAAATCAAGAGGTCTTAATGGCTACACCTTC. Protein product: CASSKSRGLNGYTF.

The chain carries TRBV7-2 and TRBJ2-7; D is possibly TRBD2 (6 bases). The CDR3 runs 13 residues. Per germline, CDR1 SGHTA and CDR2 FQGNSA. Trimming cost V 5 bases and J 4 bases, with 12 bases left between them. The CDR3 nucleotides read TGTGCCAGCAGCATCAGACTAGAATACGAGCAGTACTTC. Its protein is CASSIRLEYEQYF.

The chain couples TRBV11-2 to TRBJ2-7, with D perhaps matching TRBD1 (6 bases). This CDR3 comprises 15 residues. V lost 1 base and J 0 bases, leaving 10 bases between the germline ends. The germline gives CDR1 SGHAT, CDR2 FQNNGV. The CDR3 region is CASSLGAGDSYEQYF. In nucleotides, the CDR3 is TGTGCCAGCAGCTTAGGGGCAGGGGACTCCTACGAGCAGTACTTC.

This chain joins TRBV5-6 and TRBJ2-3; D unresolved. This CDR3 is built from 16 residues. CDR1 is SGHDT and CDR2 is YYEEEE in the germline V gene. V lost 0 bases and J lost 0, with 11 bases in between. Written as DNA, the CDR3 is TGTGCCAGCAGCTTGGCCCGGCGGATTAGCACAGATACGCAGTATTTT. Protein: CASSLARRISTDTQYF.

This clone was seen a handful of times. The chain combines TRBV4-2 with TRBJ2-3; 12 nucleotides agree with TRBD2. The CDR3 sequence is 18 residues long. Germline assignment: CDR1 LGHNA and CDR2 YNFKEQ. V dropped 1 base and J dropped 3; count of bases not matched to a gene: 8. The CDR3 is CASSQAFSSGGATDTQYF. The CDR3 DNA reads as TGTGCCAGCAGCCAAGCGTTTTCTAGCGGGGGGGCAACAGATACGCAGTATTTT.

The chain employs TRBV11-3 and TRBJ2-6; D is possibly TRBD1 (6 bases). The CDR3 consists of 17 residues. Trimming removed 0 bases at V and 3 bases at J, with 12 bases between. Germline CDR1 is SGHNT and CDR2 is YENEEA. CDR3 sequence reads: CASSLDPPGVGANVLTF. In DNA form, the CDR3 reads TGTGCCAGCAGCTTAGACCCACCAGGGGTTGGGGCCAACGTCCTGACTTTC.

The rearrangement uses TRBV11-2 and TRBJ2-2, with 8 bases aligning to TRBD2. CDR3 size: 16 residues. Germline V gene sequence: CDR1 SGHAT, CDR2 FQNNGV. The junction had 11 bases not matched to a gene; V was cut back by 4 bases and J by 7 bases. This CDR3 reads CASSSPGLVSNGELFF. Here the CDR3 DNA reads TGTGCCAGCAGCTCACCGGGACTAGTGAGCAACGGGGAGCTGTTTTTT.

The chain is built from TRBV7-3 and TRBJ2-1, with TRBD1 matching over 8 bases. CDR3 size: 15 residues. With 3 bases clipped from V and 2 bases from J, the junction kept 3 bases outside the gene matches. Germline loops: CDR1 SGHTA, CDR2 FQGTGA. CDR3 sequence (DNA): TGTGCCAGCAGCTTGGACAGGGTGCCCTACAATGAGCAGTTCTTC. Translating gives CASSLDRVPYNEQFF.

The chain carries TRBV30 and TRBJ2-6; D may be TRBD1 (5 bases). V lost 4 bases and J lost 2, with 12 bases in between. Germline lookup yields CDR1 GTSNPN and CDR2 SVGIG (reference sequence). This CDR3 is built from 15 residues. In nucleotides, the CDR3 is TGTGCCTGGAAACTGCAGGGCGCTGGGGCCAACGTCCTGACTTTC. Its protein is CAWKLQGAGANVLTF.

This rearrangement joins TRBV5-6 to TRBJ2-1, with TRBD2 matching over 10 bases. CDR1 is SGHDT, CDR2 YYEEEE, per germline. The CDR3 has 15 residues. V lost 7 bases and J lost 0; bases outside the gene matches: 4. Here the CDR3 DNA reads TGTGCCAGCTCGCAGCGGGGGGGCTCCTACAATGAGCAGTTCTTC. Protein sequence: CASSQRGGSYNEQFF.

The V call is TRBV2, the J call TRBJ1-2; D ambiguous. The CDR3 loop spans 15 amino acids. Germline V gene sequence: CDR1 SNHLY, CDR2 FYNNEI. V was trimmed by 6 bases and J by 0 bases, leaving 14 bases between them. The CDR3 sequence is CASSQAAFTNYGYTF. The CDR3 DNA sequence: TGTGCCAGCAGCCAGGCGGCTTTCACTAACTATGGCTACACCTTC.

This clone was counted a single time. The junction shows a germline mismatch at one end, possibly a read error. The chain recombines TRBV4-3 with TRBJ1-1; 7 bases map to TRBD1. Germline V gene sequence: CDR1 LGHNA, CDR2 YSLEER. This CDR3 comprises 16 residues. CDR3 in amino acids: CASSEEIQGKYTEAFF. As DNA, the CDR3 is TGCGCCAGCAGCGAAGAAATACAGGGGAAGTACACTGAAGCTTTCTTT.